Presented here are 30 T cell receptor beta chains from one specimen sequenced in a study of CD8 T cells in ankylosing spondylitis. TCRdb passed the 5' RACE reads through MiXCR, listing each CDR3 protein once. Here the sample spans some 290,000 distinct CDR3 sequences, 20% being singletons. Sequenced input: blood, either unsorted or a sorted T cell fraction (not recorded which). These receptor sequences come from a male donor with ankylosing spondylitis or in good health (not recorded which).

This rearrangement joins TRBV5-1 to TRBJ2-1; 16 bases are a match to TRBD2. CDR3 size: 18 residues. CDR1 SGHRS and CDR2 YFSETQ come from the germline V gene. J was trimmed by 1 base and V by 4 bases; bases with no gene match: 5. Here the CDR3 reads CASSPGLAGGRSYNEQFF. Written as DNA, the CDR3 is TGCGCCAGCAGCCCGGGACTAGCGGGAGGGCGATCCTACAATGAGCAGTTCTTC. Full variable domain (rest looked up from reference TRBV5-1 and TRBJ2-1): KAGVTQTPRYLIKTRGQQVTLSCSPISGHRSVSWYQQTPGQGLQFLFEYFSETQRNKGNFPGRFSGRQFSNSRSEMNVSTLELGDSALYLCASSPGLAGGRSYNEQFFGPGTRLTVL.

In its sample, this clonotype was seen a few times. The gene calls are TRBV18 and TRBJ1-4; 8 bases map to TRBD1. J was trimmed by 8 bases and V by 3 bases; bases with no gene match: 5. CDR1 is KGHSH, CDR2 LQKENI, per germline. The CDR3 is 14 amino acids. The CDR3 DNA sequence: TGTGCCAGCTCACCTACAGGGGGTTACGAAAAACTGTTTTTT. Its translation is CASSPTGGYEKLFF.

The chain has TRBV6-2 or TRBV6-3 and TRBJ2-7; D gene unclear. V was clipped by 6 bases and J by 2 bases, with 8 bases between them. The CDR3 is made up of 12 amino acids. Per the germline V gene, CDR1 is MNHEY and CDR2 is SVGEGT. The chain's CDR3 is CASRKDTYEQYV. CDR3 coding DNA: TGTGCCAGCAGAAAGGATACCTACGAGCAGTACGTC.

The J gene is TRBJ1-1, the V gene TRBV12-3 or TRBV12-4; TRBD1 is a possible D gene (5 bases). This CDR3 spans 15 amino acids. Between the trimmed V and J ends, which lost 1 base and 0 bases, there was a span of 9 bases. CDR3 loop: CASSLVGAMNTEAFF. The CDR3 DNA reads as TGTGCCAGCAGTTTAGTAGGGGCGATGAACACTGAAGCTTTCTTT.

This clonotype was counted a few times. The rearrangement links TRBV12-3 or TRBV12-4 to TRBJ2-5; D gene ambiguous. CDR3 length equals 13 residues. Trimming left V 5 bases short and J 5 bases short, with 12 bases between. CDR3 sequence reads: CASSASGEETQYF. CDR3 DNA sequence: TGTGCCAGCAGTGCTTCCGGAGAGGAGACCCAGTACTTC.

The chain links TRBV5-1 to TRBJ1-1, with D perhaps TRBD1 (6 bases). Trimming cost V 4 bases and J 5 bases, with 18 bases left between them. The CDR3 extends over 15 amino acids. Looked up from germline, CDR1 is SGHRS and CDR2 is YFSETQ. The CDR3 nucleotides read TGCGCCAGCAGCAGTACAGGGTCGGGGAGGACTGAAGCTTTCTTT. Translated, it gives CASSSTGSGRTEAFF.

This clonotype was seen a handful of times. CDR3 nucleotide sequence: TGCGCCAGCAGCCAAGTGGAGGGGGCGTTTTCACCCCTCCACTTT. Encoded protein: CASSQVEGAFSPLHF. The genes are TRBV4-1 and TRBJ1-6; 7 positions agree with TRBD1. The germline CDR1 and CDR2 sequences are MGHRA and YSYEKL. CDR3 length equals 15 residues. With V trimmed by 1 base and J by 9 bases, 6 bases remained unmatched.

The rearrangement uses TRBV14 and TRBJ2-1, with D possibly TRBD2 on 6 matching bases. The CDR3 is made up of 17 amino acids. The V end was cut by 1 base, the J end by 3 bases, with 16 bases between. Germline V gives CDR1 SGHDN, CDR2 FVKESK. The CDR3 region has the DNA TGTGCCAGCAGCCAAGGGGGATCCGGGAGAAACTACAATGAGCAGTTCTTC. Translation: CASSQGGSGRNYNEQFF.

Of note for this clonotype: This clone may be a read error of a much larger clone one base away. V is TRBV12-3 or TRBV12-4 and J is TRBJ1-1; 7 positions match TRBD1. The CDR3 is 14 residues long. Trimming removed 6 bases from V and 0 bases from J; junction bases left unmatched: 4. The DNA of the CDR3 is TGTGCCAGCAGACTGGGACAGCTGAACACTGAAGCTTTCTTT. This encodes CASRLGQLNTEAFF.

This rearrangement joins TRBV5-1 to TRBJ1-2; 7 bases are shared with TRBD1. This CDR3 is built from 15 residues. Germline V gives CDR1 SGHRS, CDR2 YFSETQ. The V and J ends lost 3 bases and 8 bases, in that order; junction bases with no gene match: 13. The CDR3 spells CASSSPTGKASGYTF. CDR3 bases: TGCGCCAGCAGCTCCCCGACAGGGAAGGCGTCCGGCTACACCTTC.

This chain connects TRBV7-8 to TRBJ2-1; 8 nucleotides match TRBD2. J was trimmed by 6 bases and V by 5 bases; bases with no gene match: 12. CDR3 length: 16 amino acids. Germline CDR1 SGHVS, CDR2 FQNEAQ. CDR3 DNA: TGTGCCAGCAGCGCCAACTTTGGACTAGCTATCAATGAGCAGTTCTTC. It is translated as CASSANFGLAINEQFF.

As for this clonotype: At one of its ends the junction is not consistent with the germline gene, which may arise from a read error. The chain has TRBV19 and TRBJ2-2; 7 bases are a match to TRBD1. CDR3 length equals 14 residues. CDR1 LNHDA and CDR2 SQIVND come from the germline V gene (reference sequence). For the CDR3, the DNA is TGTGCTCCTAAGAGGGGGCCGAACACCGGGGAGCCGTTTTTT. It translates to CAPKRGPNTGEPFF.

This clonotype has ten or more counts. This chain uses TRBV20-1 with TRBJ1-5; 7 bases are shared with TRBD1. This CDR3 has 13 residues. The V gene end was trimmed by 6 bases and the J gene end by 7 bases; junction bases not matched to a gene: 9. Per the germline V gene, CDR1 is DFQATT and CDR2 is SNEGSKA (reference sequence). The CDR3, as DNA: TGCAGTGCAAAAGACAGGGCCGCGCAGCCCCAGCATTTT. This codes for CSAKDRAAQPQHF.

CDR3 region: CSPKGVSSYNEQFF. CDR3 DNA sequence: TGCAGTCCCAAAGGGGTAAGCTCCTACAATGAGCAGTTCTTC. The chain is built from TRBV20-1 and TRBJ2-1, with a weak D call TRBD1 (5 bases). Germline CDR1 and CDR2: DFQATT and SNEGSKA (reference sequence). The CDR3 length is 14 residues. Trimming shortened V by 8 bases and J by 0 bases, and 14 bases separated the two germline ends.

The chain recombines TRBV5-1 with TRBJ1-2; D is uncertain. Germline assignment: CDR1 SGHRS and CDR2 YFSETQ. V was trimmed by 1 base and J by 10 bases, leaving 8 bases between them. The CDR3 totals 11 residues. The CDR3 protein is CASSLSNNYTF. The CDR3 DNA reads TGCGCCAGCAGCTTGAGTAACAACTACACCTTC. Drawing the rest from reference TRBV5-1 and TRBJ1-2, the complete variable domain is KAGVTQTPRYLIKTRGQQVTLSCSPISGHRSVSWYQQTPGQGLQFLFEYFSETQRNKGNFPGRFSGRQFSNSRSEMNVSTLELGDSALYLCASSLSNNYTFGSGTRLTVV.

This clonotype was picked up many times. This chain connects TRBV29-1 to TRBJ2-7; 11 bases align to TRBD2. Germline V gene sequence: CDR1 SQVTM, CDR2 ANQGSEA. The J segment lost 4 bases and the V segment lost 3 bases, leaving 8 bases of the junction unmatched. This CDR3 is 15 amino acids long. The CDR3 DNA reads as TGCAGCGTTGACCCCCGGACTAGCGGGCTATACGAGCAGTACGTC. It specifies CSVDPRTSGLYEQYV.

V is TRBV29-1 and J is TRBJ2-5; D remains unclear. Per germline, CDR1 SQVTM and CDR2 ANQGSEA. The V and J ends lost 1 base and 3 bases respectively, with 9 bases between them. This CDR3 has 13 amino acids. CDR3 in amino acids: CSVEVGIEETQYF. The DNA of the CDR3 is TGCAGCGTTGAAGTAGGGATCGAAGAGACCCAGTACTTC.

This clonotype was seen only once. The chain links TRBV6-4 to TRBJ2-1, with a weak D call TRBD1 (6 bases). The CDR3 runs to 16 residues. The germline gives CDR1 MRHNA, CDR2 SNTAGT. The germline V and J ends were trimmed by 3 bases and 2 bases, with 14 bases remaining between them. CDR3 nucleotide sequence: TGTGCCAGCAGTGAAGATATACAGGGACCCTACAATGAGCAGTTCTTC. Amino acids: CASSEDIQGPYNEQFF.

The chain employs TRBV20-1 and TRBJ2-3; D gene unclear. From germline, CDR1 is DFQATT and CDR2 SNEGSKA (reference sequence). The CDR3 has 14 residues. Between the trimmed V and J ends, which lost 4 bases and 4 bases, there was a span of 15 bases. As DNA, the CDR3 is TGCAGTGCTAAACTCCATTCAGCGTCAGATACGCAGTATTTT. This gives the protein CSAKLHSASDTQYF.

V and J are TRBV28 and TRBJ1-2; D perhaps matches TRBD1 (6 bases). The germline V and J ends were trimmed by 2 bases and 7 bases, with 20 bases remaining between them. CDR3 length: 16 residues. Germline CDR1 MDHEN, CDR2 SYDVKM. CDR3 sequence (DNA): TGTGCCAGCAGTTTAGGGGGCGTGGGTGTAGCAGGTGGCTACACCTTC. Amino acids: CASSLGGVGVAGGYTF.

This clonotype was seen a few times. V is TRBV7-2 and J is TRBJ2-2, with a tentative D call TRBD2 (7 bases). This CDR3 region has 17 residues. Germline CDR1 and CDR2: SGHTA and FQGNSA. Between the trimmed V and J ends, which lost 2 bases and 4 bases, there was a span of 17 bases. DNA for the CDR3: TGTGCCAGCAGCTTATCGTCGGGGGGCGTAGGCACCGGGGAGCTGTTTTTT. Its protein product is CASSLSSGGVGTGELFF.

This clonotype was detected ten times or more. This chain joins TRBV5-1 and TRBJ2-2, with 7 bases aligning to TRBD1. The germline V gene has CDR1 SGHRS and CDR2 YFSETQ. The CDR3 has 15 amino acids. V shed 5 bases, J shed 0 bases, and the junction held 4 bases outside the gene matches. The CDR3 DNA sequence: TGCGCCAGCAGAAAAACAGGGGCGAACACCGGGGAGCTGTTTTTT. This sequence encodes CASRKTGANTGELFF.

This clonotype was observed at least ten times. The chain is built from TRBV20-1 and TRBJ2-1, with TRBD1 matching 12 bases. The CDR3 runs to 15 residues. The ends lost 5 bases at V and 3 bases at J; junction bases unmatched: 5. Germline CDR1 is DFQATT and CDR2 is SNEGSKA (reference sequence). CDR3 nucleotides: TGCAGTGCTGAACGGGACAGGGGGCTCTACAATGAGCAGTTCTTC. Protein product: CSAERDRGLYNEQFF.

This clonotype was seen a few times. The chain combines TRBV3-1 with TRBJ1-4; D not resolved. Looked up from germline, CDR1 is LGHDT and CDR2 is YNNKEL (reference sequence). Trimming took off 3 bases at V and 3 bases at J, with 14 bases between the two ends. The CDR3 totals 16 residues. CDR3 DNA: TGTGCCAGCAGCCAGCTGCCAGGAGGACCTAATGAAAAACTGTTTTTT. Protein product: CASSQLPGGPNEKLFF.

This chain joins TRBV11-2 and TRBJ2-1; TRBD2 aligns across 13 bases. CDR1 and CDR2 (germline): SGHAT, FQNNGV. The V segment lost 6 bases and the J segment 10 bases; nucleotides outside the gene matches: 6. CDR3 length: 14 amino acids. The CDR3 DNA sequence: TGTGCCAGCAGACAGGGACTAGCGGGACCAGAGCAGTTCTTC. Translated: CASRQGLAGPEQFF.

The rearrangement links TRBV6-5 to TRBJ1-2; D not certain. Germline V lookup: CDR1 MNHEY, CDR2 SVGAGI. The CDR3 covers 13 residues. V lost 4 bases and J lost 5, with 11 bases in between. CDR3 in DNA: TGTGCCAGCAGTTCAAGAGATGGGTATGGCTACACCTTC. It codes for CASSSRDGYGYTF.

CDR3: CASSSYRAGEKLFF. The CDR3, as DNA: TGTGCCAGCAGTTCGTATAGGGCGGGAGAAAAACTGTTTTTT. The rearrangement joins TRBV12-3 or TRBV12-4 to TRBJ1-4, with D unclear. This CDR3 spans 14 amino acids. V lost 4 bases to trimming and J lost 8 bases, with 14 bases between them.

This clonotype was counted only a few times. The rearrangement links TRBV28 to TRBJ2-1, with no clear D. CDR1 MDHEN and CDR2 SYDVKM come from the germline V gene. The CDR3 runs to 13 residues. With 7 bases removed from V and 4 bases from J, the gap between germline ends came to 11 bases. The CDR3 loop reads CASISYPYNEQFF. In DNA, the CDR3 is TGTGCCAGCATAAGTTACCCATACAATGAGCAGTTCTTC.

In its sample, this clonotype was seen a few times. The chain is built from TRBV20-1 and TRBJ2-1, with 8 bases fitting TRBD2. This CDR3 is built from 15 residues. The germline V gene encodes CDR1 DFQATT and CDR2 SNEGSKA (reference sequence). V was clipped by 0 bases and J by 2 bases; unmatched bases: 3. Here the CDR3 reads CSARDVAGTYNEQFF. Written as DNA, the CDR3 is TGCAGTGCTAGAGACGTAGCGGGAACCTACAATGAGCAGTTCTTC.

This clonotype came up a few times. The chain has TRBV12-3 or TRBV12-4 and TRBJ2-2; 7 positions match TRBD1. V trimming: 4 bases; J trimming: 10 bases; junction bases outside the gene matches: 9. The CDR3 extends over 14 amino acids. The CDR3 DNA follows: TGTGCCAGCAGTTCGTCAGGGGGTAGAGAGGAGCTGTTTTTT. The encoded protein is CASSSSGGREELFF.